This T cell receptor beta chain was sequenced during a study of vaccination and CD4 T cells after COVID-19. A note on this clonotype: Its antigen remains unidentified.

Oncomine TCR Beta short-read sequencing was applied to DNA from cultured CD4+ T cells. After culture, CD4+ T cells served as the source for genomic DNA extraction. TCRdb recomputed calls from the PCR reads with MiXCR, one row per CDR3 protein. Among over 10,000 distinct CDR3 sequences listed, about two fifths were seen once. V was clipped by 2 bases and J by 5 bases; unmatched bases: 7. Per the germline V gene, CDR1 is KGHSH and CDR2 is LQKENI. There are 15 residues in the CDR3. This sample's treatment: approximately nine-day PBMC culture with coronavirus spike peptide pools or control peptides (ViraFEST assay). CD4+ T cells were isolated by negative selection after about ten days of culture.

The chain uses TRBV18 and TRBJ1-2; TRBD1 matches 8 bases. This TCR was recovered from a human donor who had recovered from COVID-19. Sequenced sample: CD4+ T cells from blood, cultured in vitro. DNA for the CDR3: TGTGCCAGCTCACCAACGAGTAGACAGGGGTATGGCTACACCTTC. Protein sequence: CASSPTSRQGYGYTF.